The present T cell receptor (beta chain) was sequenced within a study of cytomegalovirus exposure and HLA in healthy donors. Study as a whole: HLA-typed donors were the source of roughly 80 million unique TCRs held in an early data release. Study-wide results and limits: In a later analysis, DRB1 alleles had the most associated TCRs; HLA-C alleles the fewest. Reports credit the classifier with highly specific, highly sensitive diagnosis of cytomegalovirus status.

This PCR relied on a set of 60 Vbeta primers and 13 Jbeta primers. The method was immunoSEQ multiplex PCR; TCRdb's version includes in-frame clones alone and lacks a portion of them. Of 120,000 or so clones detected, about three fifths appear once; the ten largest clones hold about 8.3%. The CDR3 loop spans 15 amino acids. Looked up from germline, CDR1 is SGHRS and CDR2 is YFSETQ. V was shortened by 5 bases and J by 9 bases, with 21 bases between the two germline ends. In its sample, this clone was seen a few times. Its specificity is not known. The chain recombines TRBV5-1 with TRBJ2-1, with D maybe TRBD2 (6 bases). The material sequenced was PBMCs. The TCR comes from a woman in her forties in good health and CMV-seropositive. CDR3 residues: CASRETSNVILEQFF. The CDR3 DNA is TGCGCCAGCAGGGAGACTAGTAATGTAATTCTTGAGCAGTTCTTC. The full variable domain, rest sourced from reference TRBV5-1 and TRBJ2-1, is KAGVTQTPRYLIKTRGQQVTLSCSPISGHRSVSWYQQTPGQGLQFLFEYFSETQRNKGNFPGRFSGRQFSNSRSEMNVSTLELGDSALYLCASRETSNVILEQFFGPGTRLTVL.